The rows below give T cell receptor beta chains drawn from one sample of a study of cytomegalovirus exposure and HLA in healthy donors. Generated by immunoSEQ multiplex PCR, the TCRdb table keeps only in-frame clones and is missing some. The sample yields 49,000 or so clones, roughly four fifths seen once. Material: PBMCs. These receptors all stem from a boy between 10 and 17 years old in good health and CMV-seropositive. Each CDR3 is given with its conserved first and last residue. Each record gives: V gene, J gene, D gene, clone size, CDR3 DNA, CDR3 protein. A D gene is named only where the DNA matches it firmly. Some rows mark clone size as missing; the rest say once, few, many or name a class of expanded clone.

>TRBV7-9|TRBJ2-7|.|.
TGTGCCAGCAGCCGCAGCCTCTATAGCGAGCAGTACTTC
CASSRSLYSEQYF
>TRBV7-9|TRBJ2-1|TRBD1|.
TGTTCCAGCAGTTTATTGTCCGGGACAGGGACAGAGCAGTTCTTC
CSSSLLSGTGTEQFF
>TRBV19|TRBJ1-1|.|.
TGTGCCACCGCCGAGGCCCCGGGGGGCACTGAAGCTTTCTTT
CATAEAPGGTEAFF
>TRBV27|TRBJ2-7|.|.
TGTGCCAGCAGTTTCCTCCCCGAGTTCGAGCAGTACTTC
CASSFLPEFEQYF
>TRBV5-4|TRBJ1-3|.|few
TGTGCCAGCAGCCGGGAAATTGGAAACACCATATATTTT
CASSREIGNTIYF
>TRBV18|TRBJ1-1|TRBD1|.
TGTGCCAGCTCACCGGATTTGGGACAGACCTTCACTGAAGCTTTCTTT
CASSPDLGQTFTEAFF
>TRBV5-4|TRBJ1-1|TRBD1|.
TGTGCCAGCAGCCCGGGACAGGGTGAAGCTTTCTTT
CASSPGQGEAFF
>TRBV28|TRBJ2-7|.|.
TGTGCCAGCAGGATAGACAGGAAGAGCGAGCAGTACTTC
CASRIDRKSEQYF
>TRBV11-1|TRBJ2-5|TRBD1|.
TGTGCCAGCAGCTTACGGCAGGGGGCGCTTTTGAAAGAGACCCAGTACTTC
CASSLRQGALLKETQYF
>TRBV6-5|TRBJ1-6|.|once
TGTGCCAGCAGTTGGGGGAGGCACTCACCCCTCCACTTT
CASSWGRHSPLHF
>TRBV20-1|TRBJ1-1|.|.
TGCAGTGCTCTAGGACAGAGCGAAGCTTTCTTT
CSALGQSEAFF
>TRBV7-9|TRBJ2-3|.|.
TGTTCCAGCAGCTTAGAAGCGGATACGCAGTATTTT
CSSSLEADTQYF
>TRBV4-1|TRBJ2-2|.|.
TGCGCCAGCAGTGACACCGTTCCAATCTCGAACACCGGGGAGCTGTTTTTT
CASSDTVPISNTGELFF
>TRBV28|TRBJ1-1|.|few
TGTGCCAGCATTCACCGGTCTTGGGCTTTCTTT
CASIHRSWAFF
>TRBV5-1|TRBJ1-2|.|.
TGCGCCAGCAGCTTGGGCGGGTTTAATGGCTACACCTTC
CASSLGGFNGYTF
>TRBV13|TRBJ1-1|.|.
TGTGCCAGCAGCTACCACAACCCAGGGAACACTGAAGCTTTCTTT
CASSYHNPGNTEAFF
>TRBV19|TRBJ1-2|TRBD1|.
TGTGCCAGTCGGGACAGGGCAAACTATGGCTACACCTTC
CASRDRANYGYTF
>TRBV11-1|TRBJ2-3|TRBD2|.
TGTGCCAGCAGCTTTGCGGGGGGCACAGATACGCAGTATTTT
CASSFAGGTDTQYF
>TRBV28|TRBJ1-4|TRBD1|.
TGTGCCAGCAGCCCCCATGACAGGGATGAAAAACTGTTTTTT
CASSPHDRDEKLFF
>TRBV19|TRBJ2-1|.|.
TGTGCCAGTAGTATAAGCAATGGGCAGTTCTTC
CASSISNGQFF
>TRBV7-6|TRBJ2-1|.|.
TGTGCCAGCAGCTTAGTCGAGGCTATCTCCTACAATGAGCAGTTCTTC
CASSLVEAISYNEQFF
>TRBV6-1|TRBJ2-3|TRBD2|few
TGTTCCACGGGGGGGCCAGGAGATACGCAGTATTTT
CSTGGPGDTQYF
>TRBV5-8|TRBJ1-2|.|.
TGTGCCAGCAGCTACCCTTTTGACACACCGAAATATGGCTACACCTTC
CASSYPFDTPKYGYTF
>TRBV28|TRBJ1-4|TRBD1|.
TGTGCCAGCAGTTTTGGGGGGACAGATAATGAAAAACTGTTTTTT
CASSFGGTDNEKLFF
>TRBV6-5|TRBJ1-2|.|.
TGTGCCAGCAGTGAAGAGGGTTGGAGTTTTGGCTACACCTTC
CASSEEGWSFGYTF
>TRBV10-3|TRBJ2-3|TRBD2|.
TGTGCCATCAGACCTAGCGGGGGCACAGATACGCAGTATTTT
CAIRPSGGTDTQYF